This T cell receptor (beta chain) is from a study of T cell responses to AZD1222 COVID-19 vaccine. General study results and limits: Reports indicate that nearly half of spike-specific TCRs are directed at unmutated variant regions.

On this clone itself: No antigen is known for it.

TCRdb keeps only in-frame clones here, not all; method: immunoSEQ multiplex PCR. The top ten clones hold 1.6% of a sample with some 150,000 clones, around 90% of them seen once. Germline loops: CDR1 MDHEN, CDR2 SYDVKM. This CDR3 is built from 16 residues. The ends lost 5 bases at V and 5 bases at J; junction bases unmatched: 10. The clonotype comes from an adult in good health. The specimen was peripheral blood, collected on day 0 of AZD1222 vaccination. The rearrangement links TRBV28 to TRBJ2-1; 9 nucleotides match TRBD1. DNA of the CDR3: TGTGCCAGCAGTCCCCTCGGACAGGGGAACCACAATGAGCAGTTCTTC. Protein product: CASSPLGQGNHNEQFF.